This TCR beta chain derives from a study of beta chain features in type 1 diabetes. Study details: The patient and healthy donor groups were comparable for age, gender and cell yields.

Of the isolated RNA, all was reverse transcribed, and so the sequenced material was expressed TCRB transcripts. Profiling relied on immunoSEQ multiplex PCR, and the TCRdb table lists in-frame clones only, not all of them. This sample carries about 160,000 clones, 6.5% to 8.5% of them seen once, and the ten largest clones take approximately 0.54%. This CDR3 is 15 amino acids long. The V and J ends lost 5 bases and 3 bases, in that order; junction bases with no gene match: 9. Looked up from germline, CDR1 is MNHEY and CDR2 is SMNVEV (reference sequence). Points on this clone: Antigen specificity is unknown.

Study conclusions and caveats: More deletions and fewer insertions at VDJ junctions were seen in type 1 diabetes patients. When Type 1 diabetes patients were examined, their TCRB CDR3s proved moderately but significantly shorter in all four CD4+ subsets. In these data, an HLA type influence on TCRB rearrangement remained unresolved.

V gene TRBV27 combines with J gene TRBJ2-7; 8 bases fit TRBD2. This TCR came from a woman aged 18-29 years with type 1 diabetes. Sample: central memory CD4+ T cells from blood. CDR3 nucleotides: TGTGCCAGCAGTCCCCGGGGGGGGGCGGGCTACGAGCAGTACTTC. Translation gives CASSPRGGAGYEQYF.